This TCR beta chain originates from a study of cytomegalovirus exposure and HLA in healthy donors (TCRdb year 2017). As for the study more broadly: In an earlier analysis of 587 of the donors, 276 Gb of sequence data and roughly 100 million unique TCR beta sequences from 150 million to 200 million T cells were reported. A later genetic analysis took genome-wide SNP genotypes for about 55% of the 666 donors and used that subset as a discovery cohort. Both class I and class II loci were covered by HLA typing, at four-digit resolution. The aim of the study was to test whether cataloging public T cell receptors could identify signatures of past pathogen exposure. To study patterns of TCR occurrence, a later analysis re-analyzed previously published TCR beta repertoires from hundreds of donors and added high-resolution HLA genotyping. The number of donors typed differed by locus, with about 629-630 for A, B, C, DRB1 and DQB1, 522 for DQA1, about 610 for DPA1, and 472 for DPB1. Alongside the repertoire data, information on donor age, sex, ethnicity and CMV serostatus was compiled. Rather than drawing on any new phenotypic data, the later analysis identified candidate immune exposures from TCR beta sequences and the way those sequences occurred across donors. The study profiled the T cell repertoires of about 640 subjects by immunosequencing and related them to cytomegalovirus serostatus. To predict cytomegalovirus infection status, the study combined high-throughput TCR immunosequencing, statistical association of individual TCRs with disease status, and machine learning. An earlier analysis of nearly 600 of the donors applied high-throughput TCR beta sequencing to assess whether each TCR beta V gene segment acted as functional or pseudogenic. Four to six DR-DQ haplotypes were handled as single units for association and clustering, since linkage in the cohort was strong. The genetic ancestry cluster associated with self-reported Caucasian donors included roughly four fifths of the roughly 380 genotyped donors. Roughly 300 gigabases of sequencing data and about 92 million unique TCR sequences made up an early release that covered under 750 HLA-typed donors. All discovery cohort repertoires had been generated on a single sequencing platform. Among some 400 genotyped donors of the cohort, an average of 235,054 unique TCR beta nucleotide sequences were sequenced per donor, roughly 20% of them non-productive. Along with the approximately 700-subject first cohort, a separate validation cohort of 120 different subjects was used. The full study reports these points: When HLA alleles, especially DR and DQ, strongly co-occurred, attributing TCR associations to individual alleles was difficult. The study gave a list of 150 to 200 TCR beta chains associated with cytomegalovirus. While some public TCRs were present in many individuals, most TCR sequences turned up only very rarely across donors. According to a later analysis, most CMV-associated TCR beta chains appeared to be HLA-restricted, and the HLA associations seemed to be driven largely by CMV exposure. In a later analysis, 16,951 TCR beta sequences were associated with specific HLA alleles at a false discovery rate of 0.05. It was suggested by the authors that the approach could potentially be generalized to other disease states and immunological phenotypes. For the cohort, immune exposure information was limited to CMV serostatus. An association between a missense DCLRE1C variant and V-gene and J-gene trimming of TCR beta chains was found in a later genetic analysis and replicated in an independent cohort. A further reported finding was that TCR beta sequences accurately predicted the HLA-A and HLA-B alleles for most subjects in the first cohort. Only TCR beta chains were sequenced in this cohort, and the absence of alpha or paired-chain data limited detectable features. Because the 87-base-pair reads could not distinguish some IMGT-functional V segments, including TRBV6-2 and TRBV6-3, those segments were excluded. In both the original and validation cohorts, the classifier was reported to diagnose cytomegalovirus status with high specificity and sensitivity. Compared with equally common non-associated chains, HLA-associated TCR beta chains in a later analysis were more clonally expanded and had lower generation probabilities. In an earlier analysis of 587 of the donors, most TCR beta V segments appeared in productive rearrangements about 87% or about 30% of the time, broadly matching IMGT annotations. Several of the top co-occurrence clusters appeared to be linked to parvovirus B19, influenza, CMV and Epstein-Barr virus, according to a later analysis. In a later analysis, the rate of TCR association differed among HLA loci, with DRB1 alleles having the most associated TCRs and HLA-C alleles having the fewest. Three of the identified cytomegalovirus-associated TCR beta chains were confirmed in vitro to be specific for cytomegalovirus antigens. Because HLA typing was unavailable for some donors at each locus, only the typed subset was used in association tests. Sequencing depth was assumed to be roughly uniform across donors in the presence/absence analyses, though that assumption may not hold. Linkage disequilibrium might explain the correlated functional status among segregating V segments, but an unknown experimental factor could not be ruled out. In a later genetic analysis, fewer N-insertions in productive TCRs were reported among donors in an Asian-associated ancestry cluster than the roughly 710-donor mean. Because counts were too low, seventeen rarely observed V segments, including chromosome 9 orphons, were left out of the earlier analysis of about 500 of the donors. A group of highly shared sequence variants was considered likely to be a technical artifact of the sequencing pipeline.

In total, approximately 690 healthy bone marrow donors made up the cohort. At the time of sampling, every cohort member was nominally healthy, though immune exposures that went unrecorded were likely present. The donor was CMV seronegative and was included in the group of several hundred seronegative cohort members. Each donor provided a peripheral blood sample, and peripheral blood mononuclear cells were used for TCR beta sequencing. The Qiagen DNeasy Blood Extraction Kit was used to extract genomic DNA from the blood cell samples. Library preparation was by the immunoSEQ multiplex PCR assay. For the multiplex PCR, a mixture combining 60 forward primers for TCR Vbeta segments and 13 reverse primers for TCR Jbeta segments was used. The CDR3 region of rearranged TCR beta genes was amplified from genomic DNA with a multiplex PCR assay. On the Illumina HiSeq System, the amplified TCR beta libraries were sequenced as 87-base-pair reads. The study's own analysis went as follows. In a later analysis, tens of millions of unique TCR beta chains were counted across the approximately 620 repertoires, and roughly 9.9 million of these chains were shared by at least two donors. Raw reads were error-corrected and collapsed into unique sequences by a nearest-neighbor algorithm in which closely related sequences were merged to remove PCR and sequencing errors. CDR3 sequences were aligned to IMGT reference sequences to assign V, D and J gene segments. Each retained sequence needed at least a six-nucleotide match to both a V gene segment and a J gene segment. Rearrangements were classified as productive when the CDR3 lacked stop codons and remained in frame with V and J, and all other rearrangements were classified as non-productive. Following IMGT convention, CDR3 was defined as the stretch from the second conserved V-encoded cysteine up to the conserved J-encoded phenylalanine. Sequences without an unambiguous match to a single V gene segment were excluded from the earlier analysis of over 500 of the donors. An earlier analysis of a few hundred of the donors called V segments functional above 56.7% productive rearrangements and segregating when the between-donor standard deviation exceeded 5%. A statistical classification framework was built for diagnosing cytomegalovirus status from the catalog of TCR beta chain sequences. V and J gene assignment, in a later analysis, came from comparing TCR nucleotide sequences with IMGT/GENE-DB human TR gene sequences. In a later analysis, CDR3 sequences and most-parsimonious VDJ recombination scenarios were assigned using the TCRdist pipeline. In a later analysis, every TCR beta chain was defined by the combination of its CDR3 amino acid sequence and its V-gene family, and reads without a unique V-gene family were dropped. A later analysis removed 592 highly shared, low-generation-probability nucleotide sequences to deal with suspected cross-contamination and a sequencing artifact. In a later analysis, a clonal expansion index was calculated for each public chain from normalized within-repertoire ranks of inferred template counts. A later analysis computed generation probabilities with a VDJ recombination model fitted to out-of-frame rearrangements, and checked the results against IGoR. In a later analysis, TCR-TCR, TCR-HLA and TCR-CMV co-occurrence was scored with hypergeometric tests, and a repertoire-size bias correction was applied to TCR pairs. In a later analysis, false discovery rates were estimated by permuting HLA or CMV assignments 20 times. A later analysis grouped co-occurring TCRs with DBSCAN, adding TCRdist sequence similarity when clustering within HLA-allele-positive subsets. Repertoires with fewer than 30,000 or more than 120,000 public chains were left out of co-occurrence clustering, as were about five repertoires with anomalous nucleotide sharing. Not all clones reach the TCRdb copy of this immuneACCESS table, which keeps in-frame sequences only. Checked studies attribute under half of the gap to unresolved V genes and leave the rest unexplained. The D gene and trimming were derived from the DNA, and the V and J assignments and clone size from that table. The sample data list roughly 160,000 clones, and 81% of these were observed just once. The ten largest clonotypes hold roughly an eighth of the sample.

Note on this clone: The target of this receptor is not known. No clone much larger than this one lies a single base away; base qualities are absent.

The CDR3 sequence holds 15 residues, the cysteine and phenylalanine included. CDR3 DNA is the only sequence kept; it has 45 bases, read in frame from the first base. As encoded in the germline V gene, CDR1 is LGHNA while CDR2 is YNFKEQ. The junction shows trimming of 5 bases on V and 0 bases on J, and the gene matches do not reach 6 bases of it. This chain joins TRBV4-2 to TRBJ1-1; 7 of the junction bases match TRBD1. Sequencing input: PBMCs. The clonotype comes from a woman between 50 and 59 years old in good health and CMV-seronegative. The DNA reads as follows: TGTGCCAGCAGCGACCACAGGGGAATGAACACTGAAGCTTTCTTT. Its protein product is CASSDHRGMNTEAFF.